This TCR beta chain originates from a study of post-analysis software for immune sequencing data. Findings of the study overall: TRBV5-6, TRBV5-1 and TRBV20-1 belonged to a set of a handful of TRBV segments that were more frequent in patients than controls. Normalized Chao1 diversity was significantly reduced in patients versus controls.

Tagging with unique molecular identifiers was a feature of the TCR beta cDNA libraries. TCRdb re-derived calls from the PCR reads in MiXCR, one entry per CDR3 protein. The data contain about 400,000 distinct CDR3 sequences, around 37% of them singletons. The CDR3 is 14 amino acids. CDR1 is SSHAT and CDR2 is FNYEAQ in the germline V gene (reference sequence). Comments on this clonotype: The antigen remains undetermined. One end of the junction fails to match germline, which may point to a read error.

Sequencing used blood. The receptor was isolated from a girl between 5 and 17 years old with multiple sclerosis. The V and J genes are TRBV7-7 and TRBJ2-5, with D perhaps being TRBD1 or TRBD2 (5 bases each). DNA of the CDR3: TGTGCTAGCAGCCCCGGGGCCGAACAAGAGACCCAGTACTTC. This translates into CASSPGAEQETQYF.